This T cell receptor (beta chain) was found in a study of response to subunit inactivated influenza vaccine. Overall study results and limits: Researchers suggested that each seasonal influenza vaccination recruits few new T cells.

Concerning this clonotype: Its specificity is not known.

Germline V gene sequence: CDR1 DFQATT, CDR2 SNEGSKA (reference sequence). V was clipped by 6 bases and J by 9 bases; unmatched bases: 14. The length of the CDR3 is 13 residues. TCRdb re-derived calls from the RT-PCR reads in MiXCR, one entry per CDR3 protein. There are over 650,000 distinct CDR3 sequences in the sample; roughly 18% occur only once, and approximately 10% lies in the top ten. Specimen: PBMCs from blood, collected 5 days after vaccination. The receptor was isolated from a man in his fifties or sixties who received an inactivated influenza vaccine. The chain is built from TRBV20-1 and TRBJ2-7; 7 nucleotides agree with TRBD2. CDR3 in amino acids: CSAEGWGGQVQYF. As DNA, the CDR3 is TGCAGTGCCGAAGGTTGGGGAGGGCAAGTGCAGTACTTC.